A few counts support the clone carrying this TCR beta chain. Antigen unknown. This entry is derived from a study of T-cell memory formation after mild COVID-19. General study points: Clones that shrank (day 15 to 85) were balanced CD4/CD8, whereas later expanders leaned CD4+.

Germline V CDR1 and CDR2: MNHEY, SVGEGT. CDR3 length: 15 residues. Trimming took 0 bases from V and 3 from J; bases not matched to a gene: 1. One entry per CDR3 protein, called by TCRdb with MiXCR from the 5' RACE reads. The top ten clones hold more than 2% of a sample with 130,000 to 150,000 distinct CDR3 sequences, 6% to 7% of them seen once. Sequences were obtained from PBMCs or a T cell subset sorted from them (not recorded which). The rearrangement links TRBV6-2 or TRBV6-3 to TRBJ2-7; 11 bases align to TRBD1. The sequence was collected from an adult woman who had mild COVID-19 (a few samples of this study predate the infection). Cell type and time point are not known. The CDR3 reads CASSYSGTGGYEQYV. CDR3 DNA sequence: TGTGCCAGCAGTTACTCCGGGACAGGGGGCTACGAGCAGTACGTC.